The 32 T cell receptor beta chains reported below all come from one sample, sequenced in a study of cytomegalovirus exposure and HLA in healthy donors. The PCR used 60 Vbeta and 13 Jbeta primers. Produced via immunoSEQ multiplex PCR; TCRdb's table is partial and in-frame only. The sample shows 43,000 or so clones, roughly 80% of them seen only once. The sample comprised PBMCs. All receptors derive from a man younger than 45 in good health and CMV-seronegative.

V usage is TRBV11-3 and J usage is TRBJ2-2; D unclear. Germline values: CDR1 SGHNT, CDR2 YENEEA. The CDR3 has 14 amino acids. V dropped 1 base and J dropped 1 base, with 4 bases sitting between them. In DNA, the CDR3 is TGTGCCAGCAGCTTAGCCAGGAACACCGGGGAGCTGTTTTTT. Encoded protein: CASSLARNTGELFF.

This clone was seen a single time. The chain uses TRBV2 and TRBJ1-4; a weak D match, TRBD1 (5 bases). Trimming took 7 bases from V and 2 from J, leaving 11 bases between them. The germline V gene has CDR1 SNHLY and CDR2 FYNNEI. This CDR3 is built from 14 residues. CDR3 in DNA: TGTGCCAGCAACAGACAGACGACTAATGAAAAACTGTTTTTT. Translation gives CASNRQTTNEKLFF.

This clone was observed a handful of times. This chain joins TRBV2 and TRBJ2-7, with D maybe TRBD1 (5 bases). Germline V gives CDR1 SNHLY, CDR2 FYNNEI. Trimming took off 8 bases at V and 6 bases at J, with 20 bases between the two ends. This CDR3 spans 14 amino acids. CDR3 region: CASRRLVTGGEQYF. The CDR3 coding sequence is TGTGCCAGCCGTAGACTCGTTACAGGTGGCGAGCAGTACTTC.

The gene calls are TRBV19 and TRBJ2-7; 13 bases line up with TRBD2. V was clipped by 5 bases and J by 6 bases; unmatched bases: 13. The CDR3 has 17 amino acids. Germline V gene sequence: CDR1 LNHDA, CDR2 SQIVND (reference sequence). The CDR3 DNA reads as TGTGCCAGTAGTCCCGGGTTGGCCGGACTAGCGGGAGTCGAGCAGTACTTC. Translation: CASSPGLAGLAGVEQYF.

In its sample, this clone was seen once. This chain joins TRBV27 and TRBJ2-3; 10 bases match TRBD2. The CDR3 is 14 amino acids. Per the germline V gene, CDR1 is MNHEY and CDR2 is SMNVEV (reference sequence). J gave up 6 bases and V 3 bases, and 3 bases lay outside the gene matches. This CDR3 reads CASSFLAGVDTQYF. In nucleotides, the CDR3 is TGTGCCAGCAGTTTCCTAGCGGGGGTGGATACGCAGTATTTT.

This clone was counted a few times. The chain has TRBV6-1 and TRBJ2-2; D is uncertain. The CDR3 length is 13 residues. V gave up 4 bases and J gave up 3 bases, with 6 bases separating them. Looked up from germline, CDR1 is MNHNS and CDR2 is SASEGT. The CDR3 DNA reads TGTGCCAGCAGTGGGCTAGACACCGGGGAGCTGTTTTTT. This sequence encodes CASSGLDTGELFF.

This rearrangement joins TRBV11-3 to TRBJ2-3, with D possibly matching TRBD1 (5 bases). Trimming pared 5 bases from V and 2 bases from J, leaving 8 bases between. The CDR3 sequence is 13 residues long. Germline-derived CDR1 and CDR2 are SGHNT and YENEEA. The CDR3 sequence is CASSGAITDTQYF. Written as DNA, the CDR3 is TGTGCCAGCAGCGGGGCTATCACAGATACGCAGTATTTT.

This clone was counted only a few times. This chain uses TRBV5-6 with TRBJ2-1, with 8 bases matching TRBD1. Trimming at V came to 3 bases and at J to 4 bases, leaving 3 bases not matched to a gene. The CDR3 has 14 residues. Germline lookup yields CDR1 SGHDT and CDR2 YYEEEE. The CDR3 DNA is TGTGCCAGCAGCTACGGACAGGGTTACAATGAGCAGTTCTTC. It encodes CASSYGQGYNEQFF.

This clone was seen a few times. The chain recombines TRBV27 with TRBJ1-5; 10 bases line up with TRBD1. Trimming took 9 bases from V and 5 from J; bases not matched to a gene: 13. CDR1 and CDR2 from the germline V gene are MNHEY and SMNVEV (reference sequence). The CDR3 runs 16 residues. In DNA form, the CDR3 reads TGTGCCAGTGCAGGTGCCCCGGACAGGGGGTATCAGCCCCAGCATTTT. The encoded protein is CASAGAPDRGYQPQHF.

This clone was counted a single time. This chain joins TRBV27 and TRBJ2-7; TRBD2 aligns across 10 bases. The V gene's germline CDR1 is MNHEY and CDR2 SMNVEV (reference sequence). The CDR3 is 16 residues long. The V segment lost 5 bases and the J segment 4 bases; nucleotides outside the gene matches: 11. Written as DNA, the CDR3 is TGTGCCAGCAGTGCCGGACTAGCGGCTTTAGGGTACGAGCAGTACTTC. It encodes CASSAGLAALGYEQYF.

This chain uses TRBV27 with TRBJ1-2; 7 bases align to TRBD1. Germline V gene sequence: CDR1 MNHEY, CDR2 SMNVEV (reference sequence). Trimming at V came to 7 bases and at J to 8 bases, leaving 16 bases not matched to a gene. The CDR3 is 15 amino acids. The CDR3 spells CASNPRQGLSWGYTF. DNA of the CDR3: TGTGCCAGCAACCCGCGACAGGGCCTATCGTGGGGCTACACCTTC.

This rearrangement joins TRBV27 to TRBJ1-5; TRBD1 might be the D (5 bases). Deletions cut 0 bases from V and 11 bases from J, with 14 bases between. The CDR3 length is 14 residues. The V gene's germline CDR1 is MNHEY and CDR2 SMNVEV (reference sequence). This chain's CDR3 is CASSLSTDGSAQHF. The CDR3 DNA reads TGTGCCAGCAGTTTATCGACAGACGGGTCAGCCCAGCATTTT.

This chain joins TRBV7-3 and TRBJ2-3; 7 bases are shared with TRBD2. The CDR3 extends over 13 amino acids. Germline V gene data show CDR1 as SGHTA and CDR2 as FQGTGA. V was pared by 8 bases and J by 5 bases, with 7 bases of the junction left unmatched. CDR3 DNA: TGTGCCAGCGACCTCACGGGGGGAGATACGCAGTATTTT. This sequence encodes CASDLTGGDTQYF.

The rearrangement uses TRBV9 and TRBJ2-6; D is unclear. Germline V gene sequence: CDR1 SGDLS, CDR2 YYNGEE. V was cut by 6 bases and J by 0 bases, with 10 bases left in between. The CDR3 length is 15 residues. This chain's CDR3 is CASTPRGSGANVLTF. The CDR3 nucleotides are TGTGCCAGCACCCCACGCGGCTCTGGGGCCAACGTCCTGACTTTC.

This clone was observed a few times. The chain couples TRBV28 to TRBJ2-1; the D gene is possibly TRBD2 (5 bases). Looked up from germline, CDR1 is MDHEN and CDR2 is SYDVKM. The CDR3 length is 21 residues. The V end lost 6 bases, the J end lost 4 bases, and 34 bases lay between the germline ends. This CDR3 is CASSHKSRWTSTEDQYNEQFF. CDR3 DNA sequence: TGTGCCAGCAGCCACAAATCCCGATGGACTTCGACTGAAGACCAGTACAATGAGCAGTTCTTC. The full variable domain, in which reference TRBV28 and TRBJ2-1 provide the parts outside the CDR3, is DVKVTQSSRYLVKRTGEKVFLECVQDMDHENMFWYRQDPGLGLRLIYFSYDVKMKEKGDIPEGYSVSREKKERFSLILESASTNQTSMYLCASSHKSRWTSTEDQYNEQFFGPGTRLTVL.

The CDR3 is CSVDGGGGEQYF. The DNA for the CDR3 is TGCAGCGTTGACGGGGGCGGGGGCGAGCAGTACTTC. The V gene is TRBV29-1, the J gene TRBJ2-7; a weak D match, TRBD2 (7 bases). Trimming pared 3 bases from V and 6 bases from J, leaving 12 bases between. The CDR3 extends over 12 amino acids. CDR1 SQVTM and CDR2 ANQGSEA come from the germline V gene.

This clone was counted only a few times. CDR3 region: CASSLGGEDTEAFF. CDR3 coding DNA: TGTGCCAGCAGTTTGGGAGGGGAGGACACTGAAGCTTTCTTT. The chain is built from TRBV28 and TRBJ1-1; possible D gene TRBD1, 5 bases. V lost 3 bases and J 3 bases, leaving 11 bases between the germline ends. Per the germline V gene, CDR1 is MDHEN and CDR2 is SYDVKM. The CDR3 is made up of 14 amino acids.

This clone has only one observation. The V gene is TRBV7-9, the J gene TRBJ2-7; 13 bases match TRBD2. J lost 5 bases, V lost 0 bases, and 1 base had no gene match. CDR3 length: 15 residues. Per the germline V gene, CDR1 is SEHNR and CDR2 is FQNEAQ (reference sequence). The CDR3 spells CASSLATSGRDEQYF. The CDR3 DNA reads as TGTGCCAGCAGCTTAGCTACTAGCGGGAGGGACGAGCAGTACTTC.

V is TRBV6-5 and J is TRBJ1-5, with 8 nucleotides matching TRBD1. Germline CDR1 MNHEY, CDR2 SVGAGI. The V gene end was trimmed by 8 bases and the J gene end by 2 bases; junction bases not matched to a gene: 5. The CDR3 extends over 14 amino acids. The CDR3 region has the DNA TGTGCCAGCTCGAGGGGACAGGGCAATCAGCCCCAGCATTTT. Translation: CASSRGQGNQPQHF.

This clone occurred a few times. The J gene is TRBJ2-3, the V gene TRBV7-2; 9 bases fit TRBD2. With 1 base clipped from V and 5 bases from J, the junction kept 1 base outside the gene matches. Germline-derived CDR1 and CDR2 are SGHTA and FQGNSA. This CDR3 has 14 amino acids. This chain's CDR3 is CASSLVLAGDTQYF. The CDR3, as DNA: TGTGCCAGCAGCTTAGTACTAGCGGGAGATACGCAGTATTTT.

The chain carries TRBV28 and TRBJ1-1; 9 bases agree with TRBD1. The CDR3 totals 15 residues. The germline gives CDR1 MDHEN, CDR2 SYDVKM. The V and J ends lost 2 bases and 4 bases, in that order; junction bases with no gene match: 5. CDR3 coding DNA: TGTGCCAGCAGTTTAACAGGGGGCGCCGGCACTGAAGCTTTCTTT. This translates into CASSLTGGAGTEAFF.

This chain uses TRBV29-1 with TRBJ1-4; no firm D call. Germline CDR1 reads SQVTM; CDR2 reads ANQGSEA. The CDR3 length is 11 residues. Trimming took off 6 bases at V and 8 bases at J, with 10 bases between the two ends. CDR3 loop: CSVPVREKLFF. CDR3 DNA sequence: TGCAGCGTCCCGGTAAGAGAAAAACTGTTTTTT. Supplemented by reference TRBV29-1 and TRBJ1-4, the full variable domain reads SAVISQKPSRDICQRGTSLTIQCQVDSQVTMMFWYRQQPGQSLTLIATANQGSEATYESGFVIDKFPISRPNLTFSTLTVSNMSPEDSSIYLCSVPVREKLFFGSGTQLSVL.

This clone was found a few times. CDR3 in amino acids: CASYSGITHEQYF. CDR3 nucleotides: TGTGCCAGCTACTCGGGGATAACCCACGAGCAGTACTTC. This chain uses TRBV6-5 with TRBJ2-7; a possible D gene is TRBD2 (5 bases). Germline loops: CDR1 MNHEY, CDR2 SVGAGI. The CDR3 has 13 residues. Trimming removed 8 bases at V and 5 bases at J, with 16 bases between.

The chain employs TRBV27 and TRBJ2-5; D perhaps matches TRBD2 (6 bases). The CDR3 sequence is 15 residues long. CDR1 MNHEY and CDR2 SMNVEV come from the germline V gene (reference sequence). The V gene lost 5 bases and the J gene lost 4 bases, with 17 bases spanning the gap. This CDR3 reads CASSPAGRRGETQYF. The DNA of the CDR3 is TGTGCCAGCAGTCCGGCGGGGCGCCGTGGAGAGACCCAGTACTTC.

The rearrangement joins TRBV4-3 to TRBJ2-1, with 8 bases matching TRBD2. The J segment lost 2 bases and the V segment lost 0 bases, leaving 0 bases of the junction unmatched. CDR1 and CDR2 from the germline V gene are LGHNA and YSLEER. The CDR3 has 15 residues. CDR3: CASSQEGLAYNEQFF. The CDR3 DNA follows: TGCGCCAGCAGCCAAGAGGGACTAGCCTACAATGAGCAGTTCTTC.

In this sample, this clone turned up a few times. The chain recombines TRBV19 with TRBJ2-1, with 8 bases matching TRBD1. V shed 5 bases and J 4 bases; nucleotides not matched to a gene: 7. The germline CDR1 and CDR2 sequences are LNHDA and SQIVND (reference sequence). The CDR3 spans 15 residues. The CDR3 region has the DNA TGTGCCAGTAGTCTCCAGGGGGCATTATACAATGAGCAGTTCTTC. Amino acid sequence: CASSLQGALYNEQFF. Drawing the rest from reference TRBV19 and TRBJ2-1, the complete variable domain is DGGITQSPKYLFRKEGQNVTLSCEQNLNHDAMYWYRQDPGQGLRLIYYSQIVNDFQKGDIAEGYSVSREKKESFPLTVTSAQKNPTAFYLCASSLQGALYNEQFFGPGTRLTVL.

This clone has only a few counts. This chain joins TRBV18 and TRBJ2-2; 7 positions match TRBD1. Germline assignment: CDR1 KGHSH and CDR2 LQKENI. Trimming took 6 bases from V and 5 from J; bases not matched to a gene: 9. The CDR3 extends over 15 amino acids. CDR3 bases: TGTGCCAGCTCCCCGGGACAGTTTTTTACCGGGGAGCTGTTTTTT. This codes for CASSPGQFFTGELFF.

V is TRBV20-1 and J is TRBJ1-2; D remains ambiguous. This CDR3 is built from 11 residues. Trimming took 4 bases from V and 0 from J, leaving 3 bases between them. Germline CDR1 reads DFQATT; CDR2 reads SNEGSKA (reference sequence). The CDR3 region is CSATSNYGYTF. Here the CDR3 DNA reads TGCAGTGCTACTTCTAACTATGGCTACACCTTC.

This clone was seen more than once but under ten times. The chain is built from TRBV7-3 and TRBJ2-7, with 7 bases lining up with TRBD1. The CDR3 extends over 16 amino acids. Germline values: CDR1 SGHTA, CDR2 FQGTGA. The V gene end was trimmed by 5 bases and the J gene end by 4 bases; junction bases not matched to a gene: 14. CDR3 bases: TGTGCCAGCAGCCCACGCGGGCAGACAGGGTTATACGAGCAGTACTTC. Amino acid sequence: CASSPRGQTGLYEQYF. The full variable domain, rest sourced from reference TRBV7-3 and TRBJ2-7, is GAGVSQTPSNKVTEKGKYVELRCDPISGHTALYWYRQSLGQGPEFLIYFQGTGAADDSGLPNDRFFAVRPEGSVSTLKIQRTERGDSAVYLCASSPRGQTGLYEQYFGPGTRLTVT.

The rearrangement links TRBV4-3 to TRBJ2-7; D possibly corresponds to TRBD1 (6 bases). CDR1 is LGHNA and CDR2 is YSLEER in the germline V gene. V was cut by 1 base and J by 0 bases, with 10 bases left in between. The CDR3 contains 15 residues. The CDR3 bases are TGCGCCAGCAGCCAAGCGGGACATCTCTCCTACGAGCAGTACTTC. It translates to CASSQAGHLSYEQYF.

This clone was picked up a small number of times. The genes are TRBV7-2 and TRBJ2-5; D gene ambiguous. V lost 1 base and J lost 5, with 11 bases in between. The CDR3 spans 14 residues. Germline V gives CDR1 SGHTA, CDR2 FQGNSA. The CDR3 region has the DNA TGTGCCAGCAGCTTAGGGCGGATGTGGGAGACCCAGTACTTC. As protein: CASSLGRMWETQYF.

This chain joins TRBV7-2 and TRBJ2-1; no clear D. Germline assignment: CDR1 SGHTA and CDR2 FQGNSA. This CDR3 has 11 amino acids. V was cut by 5 bases and J by 10 bases, with 9 bases left in between. The CDR3 bases are TGTGCCAGCAGCCCCTCCGGGGAGCAGTTCTTC. It codes for CASSPSGEQFF.